One and the same sample provided the 10 T cell receptor beta chains below, sequenced in a study of OX40 agonist ivuxolimab in advanced cancers. Measured with immunoSEQ multiplex PCR; TCRdb has only the in-frame clones, and not every one. The sample contains roughly 66,000 clones, roughly four fifths of which appear only once. The input for sequencing was CD4+ or CD8+ T cells sorted from blood, taken in a trial of the OX40 agonist ivuxolimab. These receptors were obtained from an adult with an advanced solid tumor such as melanoma, head and neck, liver or kidney cancer.

The V call is TRBV29-1, the J call TRBJ1-1; D call uncertain. Trimming removed 4 bases at V and 8 bases at J, with 11 bases between. This CDR3 comprises 11 residues. Germline CDR1 reads SQVTM; CDR2 reads ANQGSEA. The CDR3 DNA is TGCAGCGTTGCGAGAGCGGGGGAAGCTTTCTTT. It translates to CSVARAGEAFF. Full variable domain (rest looked up from reference TRBV29-1 and TRBJ1-1): SAVISQKPSRDICQRGTSLTIQCQVDSQVTMMFWYRQQPGQSLTLIATANQGSEATYESGFVIDKFPISRPNLTFSTLTVSNMSPEDSSIYLCSVARAGEAFFGQGTRLTVV.

The V and J genes are TRBV9 and TRBJ2-1; D is perhaps TRBD2 (5 bases). The germline V gene encodes CDR1 SGDLS and CDR2 YYNGEE. Deletions cut 0 bases from V and 6 bases from J, with 10 bases between. This CDR3 comprises 14 residues. CDR3 coding DNA: TGTGCCAGCAGCGTAGGAGGGTTTCGCAATGAGCAGTTCTTC. This translates into CASSVGGFRNEQFF.

The rearrangement joins TRBV7-2 to TRBJ2-1, with 11 nucleotides matching TRBD2. V trimming: 5 bases; J trimming: 6 bases; junction bases outside the gene matches: 9. Germline V CDR1 and CDR2: SGHTA, FQGNSA. The CDR3 covers 16 residues. The CDR3 sequence: CASSHGLAGHGNEQFF. The CDR3 region has the DNA TGTGCCAGCAGCCACGGACTAGCGGGTCACGGCAATGAGCAGTTCTTC.

J is TRBJ2-2 and V is TRBV4-1; 7 nucleotides line up with TRBD2. Trimming took 0 bases from V and 5 from J; bases not matched to a gene: 9. CDR1 MGHRA and CDR2 YSYEKL come from the germline V gene. The CDR3 is made up of 17 amino acids. CDR3 DNA sequence: TGCGCCAGCAGCCAAGACGCCGGGACTATCCGTACCGGGGAGCTGTTTTTT. Its translation: CASSQDAGTIRTGELFF.

V is TRBV28 and J is TRBJ2-3; perhaps TRBD2 as D (5 bases). The germline V gene has CDR1 MDHEN and CDR2 SYDVKM. The CDR3 has 15 amino acids. Trimming took off 7 bases at V and 7 bases at J, with 21 bases between the two ends. CDR3 amino acids: CASKLDFSTTNTQYF. In nucleotides, the CDR3 is TGTGCCAGCAAACTAGACTTTTCCACCACGAATACGCAGTATTTT.

This clone was seen more than once but under ten times. The V call is TRBV14, the J call TRBJ2-7; D is ambiguous. In germline, CDR1 is SGHDN, CDR2 FVKESK. This CDR3 has 13 residues. Deletions cut 0 bases from V and 5 bases from J, with 8 bases between. The CDR3 DNA follows: TGTGCCAGCAGCCAAGATCTGTTCAACGAGCAGTACTTC. As protein: CASSQDLFNEQYF.

CDR3 coding DNA: TGTGCCAGCAGTTCAGACCGGGACAGATCTGGCTACACCTTC. Its protein product is CASSSDRDRSGYTF. The rearrangement joins TRBV28 to TRBJ1-2; 7 bases match TRBD1. The CDR3 is made up of 14 amino acids. J lost 7 bases, V lost 4 bases, and 9 bases had no gene match. The V gene's germline CDR1 is MDHEN and CDR2 SYDVKM.

The rearrangement joins TRBV5-1 to TRBJ2-2; no clear D. The CDR3 runs 15 residues. CDR1 is SGHRS and CDR2 is YFSETQ in the germline V gene. With 0 bases removed from V and 0 bases from J, the gap between germline ends came to 6 bases. CDR3: CASSLDWPNTGELFF. The CDR3 nucleotides are TGCGCCAGCAGCTTGGATTGGCCGAACACCGGGGAGCTGTTTTTT. The whole variable domain, remainder taken from reference TRBV5-1 and TRBJ2-2, is KAGVTQTPRYLIKTRGQQVTLSCSPISGHRSVSWYQQTPGQGLQFLFEYFSETQRNKGNFPGRFSGRQFSNSRSEMNVSTLELGDSALYLCASSLDWPNTGELFFGEGSRLTVL.

The V and J genes are TRBV5-1 and TRBJ2-1, with 9 bases fitting TRBD1. Per germline, CDR1 SGHRS and CDR2 YFSETQ. Losses at the gene ends were 4 bases for V and 4 bases for J; bases not matched to a gene: 3. This CDR3 contains 14 residues. The CDR3 sequence is CASSTGQGYNEQFF. The CDR3 bases are TGCGCCAGCAGCACGGGACAGGGATACAATGAGCAGTTCTTC.

The chain carries TRBV5-4 and TRBJ2-3; D may be TRBD2 (6 bases). Germline V gives CDR1 SGHNT, CDR2 YYREEE (reference sequence). V lost 3 bases and J 0 bases, leaving 14 bases between the germline ends. There are 16 residues in the CDR3. CDR3 DNA: TGTGCCAGCAGCTCCCCCTCTGGGGGGAGCACAGATACGCAGTATTTT. Amino acids: CASSSPSGGSTDTQYF. Looking up the rest from reference TRBV5-4 and TRBJ2-3 gives the full variable domain: ETGVTQSPTHLIKTRGQQVTLRCSSQSGHNTVSWYQQALGQGPQFIFQYYREEENGRGNFPPRFSGLQFPNYSSELNVNALELDDSALYLCASSSPSGGSTDTQYFGPGTRLTVL.